The rows below give T cell receptor beta chains drawn from one sample of a study of OX40 agonist ivuxolimab in advanced cancers. Repertoires were generated with immunoSEQ multiplex PCR, while TCRdb's copy carries only in-frame clones and drops some. The table lists approximately 70,000 clones, approximately 78% of them singletons. The material was CD4+ or CD8+ T cells sorted from blood, obtained in a trial of the OX40 agonist ivuxolimab. These TCRs come from an adult with an advanced solid tumor such as melanoma, head and neck, liver or kidney cancer. CDR3s include the opening cysteine and the closing phenylalanine or tryptophan. The D gene is left open where the match is weak. Only some rows state a clone size, as once, few, many or a class for expanded clones.

cdr3_aa: CASRAHRGQTGELFF
cdr3_nt: TGTGCCAGCAGGGCCCACAGGGGGCAAACCGGGGAGCTGTTTTTT
v_call: TRBV2
d_call: TRBD1
clone_size: -
j_call: TRBJ2-2

cdr3_aa: CASIPGGPFTDTQYF
cdr3_nt: TGTGCCAGCATCCCGGGGGGGCCCTTCACAGATACGCAGTATTTT
v_call: TRBV28
d_call: TRBD2
clone_size: -
j_call: TRBJ2-3

cdr3_aa: CASSPWEGAAPKINTGELFF
cdr3_nt: TGCGCCAGCAGCCCCTGGGAAGGGGCCGCCCCAAAGATAAACACCGGGGAGCTGTTTTTT
v_call: TRBV5-1
d_call: -
clone_size: -
j_call: TRBJ2-2

cdr3_aa: CASSTQQGANTIYF
cdr3_nt: TGTGCCAGTAGTACCCAACAGGGAGCAAACACCATATATTTT
v_call: TRBV19
d_call: -
clone_size: -
j_call: TRBJ1-3

cdr3_aa: CASSLEYPGTEAFF
cdr3_nt: TGTGCCAGCAGCTTAGAGTATCCGGGGACTGAAGCTTTCTTT
v_call: TRBV13
d_call: -
clone_size: -
j_call: TRBJ1-1

cdr3_aa: CASSPVGSPDTEAFF
cdr3_nt: TGTGCCAGCAGCCCAGTGGGGAGTCCAGACACTGAAGCTTTCTTT
v_call: TRBV7-9
d_call: -
clone_size: -
j_call: TRBJ1-1

cdr3_aa: CASAPTGLYGYTF
cdr3_nt: TGTGCCAGCGCGCCTACAGGGCTCTATGGCTACACCTTC
v_call: TRBV28
d_call: -
clone_size: -
j_call: TRBJ1-2

cdr3_aa: CASSLLSRVNSPLHF
cdr3_nt: TGTGCCAGCAGTTTATTATCCAGGGTGAATTCACCCCTCCACTTT
v_call: TRBV27
d_call: -
clone_size: -
j_call: TRBJ1-6

cdr3_aa: CASSDMRNRANTEAFF
cdr3_nt: TGTGCCAGCAGTGATATGAGAAACAGGGCAAACACTGAAGCTTTCTTT
v_call: TRBV25-1
d_call: -
clone_size: -
j_call: TRBJ1-1

cdr3_aa: CASSETGKGGSPLHF
cdr3_nt: TGCGCCAGCAGTGAGACCGGAAAAGGAGGTTCACCCCTCCACTTT
v_call: TRBV5-1
d_call: -
clone_size: few
j_call: TRBJ1-6

cdr3_aa: CASSYSVSTGANVLTF
cdr3_nt: TGTGCCAGCAGTTACTCGGTTTCGACTGGGGCCAACGTCCTGACTTTC
v_call: TRBV6-5
d_call: -
clone_size: few
j_call: TRBJ2-6

cdr3_aa: CASSPAGYGNQPQHF
cdr3_nt: TGTGCCAGCAGCCCCGCAGGGTATGGCAATCAGCCCCAGCATTTT
v_call: TRBV28
d_call: -
clone_size: -
j_call: TRBJ1-5

cdr3_aa: CASIMGQGTYEQYF
cdr3_nt: TGTGCCAGCATCATGGGACAGGGGACCTACGAGCAGTACTTC
v_call: TRBV5-5
d_call: TRBD1
clone_size: -
j_call: TRBJ2-7

cdr3_aa: CASSVSGVNYGYTF
cdr3_nt: TGTGCCAGCAGCGTATCAGGGGTTAACTATGGCTACACCTTC
v_call: TRBV5-8
d_call: -
clone_size: once
j_call: TRBJ1-2

cdr3_aa: CASSPDRGSYEQYF
cdr3_nt: TGTGCCAGCTCACCGGACAGGGGGTCCTACGAGCAGTACTTC
v_call: TRBV18
d_call: TRBD1
clone_size: -
j_call: TRBJ2-7

cdr3_aa: CASSPSGDTQYF
cdr3_nt: TGTGCCAGCTCACCGTCGGGGGATACGCAGTATTTT
v_call: TRBV18
d_call: -
clone_size: -
j_call: TRBJ2-3

cdr3_aa: CASSSRTGPKLYF
cdr3_nt: TGTGCCAGCAGTTCCCGGACAGGACCTAAGCTGTACTTC
v_call: TRBV6-1
d_call: TRBD1
clone_size: -
j_call: TRBJ2-7

cdr3_aa: CASSLAQEGGITGELFF
cdr3_nt: TGCGCCAGCAGCTTGGCCCAGGAGGGCGGAATCACCGGGGAGCTGTTTTTT
v_call: TRBV5-1
d_call: -
clone_size: -
j_call: TRBJ2-2

cdr3_aa: CASSLRGQGRLRPEAFF
cdr3_nt: TGCGCCAGCAGCTTGAGGGGACAGGGAAGATTGAGGCCTGAAGCTTTCTTT
v_call: TRBV5-1
d_call: TRBD1
clone_size: -
j_call: TRBJ1-1

cdr3_aa: CATKLSGNEKLFF
cdr3_nt: TGTGCCACCAAATTAAGCGGGAATGAAAAACTGTTTTTT
v_call: TRBV14
d_call: -
clone_size: few
j_call: TRBJ1-4

cdr3_aa: CASRVSGRGETQYF
cdr3_nt: TGTGCCAGCAGAGTGTCAGGGAGAGGAGAGACCCAGTACTTC
v_call: TRBV11-2
d_call: -
clone_size: -
j_call: TRBJ2-5

cdr3_aa: CASRPAGGHDEQYF
cdr3_nt: TGTGCCAGCAGACCAGCGGGGGGGCACGACGAGCAGTACTTC
v_call: TRBV7-2
d_call: TRBD2
clone_size: -
j_call: TRBJ2-7

cdr3_aa: CASSGPGRAPYSNQPQHF
cdr3_nt: TGTGCCAGCAGTGGGCCCGGCAGGGCCCCTTATAGCAATCAGCCCCAGCATTTT
v_call: TRBV6-1
d_call: -
clone_size: -
j_call: TRBJ1-5

cdr3_aa: CASSPGDRTDTQYF
cdr3_nt: TGCGCCAGCAGCCCGGGGGACCGCACAGATACGCAGTATTTT
v_call: TRBV23-1
d_call: -
clone_size: -
j_call: TRBJ2-3

cdr3_aa: CASSEGTPNTGELFF
cdr3_nt: TGTGCCAGCAGTGAGGGGACCCCGAACACCGGGGAGCTGTTTTTT
v_call: TRBV6-1
d_call: -
clone_size: -
j_call: TRBJ2-2